The 20 T cell receptor beta chains below come from one sample, sequenced in a study of early T cells in non-severe SARS-CoV-2 infection. TCRdb itself ran the 5' RACE reads through MiXCR, one entry per CDR3 protein. The sample gives 51,000 or so distinct CDR3 sequences, 8% to 13% of which show up once; roughly an eighth is in the top ten. The material sequenced was whole blood. The receptors stem from an adult who was a healthcare worker with PCR-confirmed SARS-CoV-2 infection or an uninfected control (not recorded which).

A few counts support this clonotype. V gene TRBV12-3 or TRBV12-4 combines with J gene TRBJ2-1; a possible D gene is TRBD2 (7 bases). The CDR3 runs 15 residues. Between the trimmed V and J ends, which lost 3 bases and 7 bases, there was a span of 16 bases. In nucleotides, the CDR3 is TGTGCCAGCAGTTTTGAGGGGGGGCTCGATAATGAGCAGTTCTTC. This sequence encodes CASSFEGGLDNEQFF.

V gene TRBV3-1 combines with J gene TRBJ2-1, with a possible D match to TRBD2 (6 bases). CDR3 length equals 13 residues. V lost 3 bases, J lost 4 bases, and 7 bases lay in between. The germline gives CDR1 LGHDT, CDR2 YNNKEL (reference sequence). CDR3 sequence: CASSHGGYNEQFF. CDR3 nucleotide sequence: TGTGCCAGCAGCCACGGGGGTTACAATGAGCAGTTCTTC.

This clonotype was seen a handful of times. The chain has TRBV5-1 and TRBJ2-3; TRBD2 matches 7 bases. The junction had 6 bases not matched to a gene; V was cut back by 0 bases and J by 5 bases. The CDR3 covers 15 residues. Germline V CDR1 and CDR2: SGHRS, YFSETQ. The CDR3 region is CASSLERGEVDTQYF. The CDR3 nucleotides read TGCGCCAGCAGCTTGGAACGGGGGGAAGTAGATACGCAGTATTTT.

This clonotype came up many times. The chain links TRBV15 to TRBJ2-6, with D maybe TRBD2 (6 bases). The ends were cut back, 5 bases at V and 0 bases at J, with 11 bases in the middle. Germline V gene lookup returns CDR1 LNHNV and CDR2 YYDKDF (reference sequence). The CDR3 has 16 residues. CDR3 coding DNA: TGTGCCACCAGCGGCGGGGCCCTCTCTGGGGCCAACGTCCTGACTTTC. Amino acid sequence: CATSGGALSGANVLTF.

Ten or more counts support this clonotype. This chain connects TRBV5-1 to TRBJ2-1, with TRBD2 matching 11 bases. Germline V gives CDR1 SGHRS, CDR2 YFSETQ. V dropped 2 bases and J dropped 4; count of bases not matched to a gene: 5. This CDR3 region has 16 residues. The DNA for the CDR3 is TGCGCCAGCAGCTTCGGACTAGCGGGTTTTTACAATGAGCAGTTCTTC. Its translation: CASSFGLAGFYNEQFF.

On this clonotype: This may be a read error, as it is one base from a much larger clone. V is TRBV4-1 and J is TRBJ2-5; 9 nucleotides align to TRBD2. The germline V gene encodes CDR1 MGHRA and CDR2 YSYEKL. V lost 4 bases, J lost 1 base, and 4 bases stayed unmatched. CDR3 length equals 15 residues. CDR3 residues: CASSPVTSGQETQYF. CDR3 DNA sequence: TGCGCCAGCAGCCCCGTGACTAGCGGCCAAGAGACCCAGTACTTC.

V and J are TRBV12-3 or TRBV12-4 and TRBJ1-3, with D perhaps matching TRBD1 (5 bases). Deletions cut 6 bases from V and 0 bases from J, with 18 bases between. The CDR3 is 17 amino acids. This CDR3 is CASSLSTGTHSGNTIYF. The CDR3 nucleotides read TGTGCCAGCAGCCTCTCCACCGGGACCCACTCTGGAAACACCATATATTTT.

The V and J genes are TRBV4-3 and TRBJ2-7; D remains ambiguous. Germline V gene data show CDR1 as LGHNA and CDR2 as YSLEER. This CDR3 comprises 14 residues. Trimming cost V 0 bases and J 12 bases, with 18 bases left between them. CDR3 DNA: TGCGCCAGCAGCCAAGATCTCAGCCGTTCAGGACCGTACTTC. This codes for CASSQDLSRSGPYF.

Ten or more counts support this clonotype. The chain recombines TRBV20-1 with TRBJ1-2; the D gene is possibly TRBD1 (5 bases). Germline CDR1 DFQATT, CDR2 SNEGSKA (reference sequence). The V end was cut by 6 bases, the J end by 8 bases, with 19 bases between. The CDR3 consists of 13 residues. The CDR3 sequence is CSATDIQSIGYTF. For the CDR3, the DNA is TGCAGTGCCACGGACATACAATCCATCGGCTACACCTTC.

This chain connects TRBV4-3 to TRBJ1-1; D is unresolved. CDR1 and CDR2 from the germline V gene are LGHNA and YSLEER. Trimming pared 0 bases from V and 0 bases from J, leaving 8 bases between. CDR3 length: 15 residues. The chain's CDR3 is CASSQDYSMNTEAFF. CDR3 bases: TGCGCCAGCAGCCAAGACTACAGTATGAACACTGAAGCTTTCTTT.

The rearrangement uses TRBV29-1 and TRBJ2-1, with 7 bases that match TRBD2. The length of the CDR3 is 13 residues. Germline CDR1 and CDR2: SQVTM and ANQGSEA. CDR3 sequence reads: CNARQRGYHEQFF. In DNA form, the CDR3 reads TGCAACGCCCGGCAGCGGGGTTACCATGAGCAGTTCTTC.

In this sample, this clonotype turned up many times. The genes are TRBV6-5 and TRBJ1-2, with 9 bases aligning to TRBD1. Germline CDR1 and CDR2: MNHEY and SVGAGI. This CDR3 is 15 amino acids long. The J segment lost 0 bases and the V segment lost 6 bases, leaving 5 bases of the junction unmatched. CDR3 residues: CASSPGTGSNYGYTF. In DNA form, the CDR3 reads TGTGCCAGCAGCCCCGGGACAGGGTCTAACTATGGCTACACCTTC.

This clonotype has only a few counts. The CDR3 is CSAYSGNEQYF. CDR3 DNA sequence: TGCAGTGCCTATTCAGGGAATGAGCAGTACTTC. The gene calls are TRBV20-1 and TRBJ2-7; tentatively, D is TRBD1 (5 bases). This CDR3 spans 11 amino acids. Germline V gene data show CDR1 as DFQATT and CDR2 as SNEGSKA (reference sequence). V was clipped by 6 bases and J by 7 bases, with 13 bases between them.

The table lists this clonotype with many counts. Written as DNA, the CDR3 is TGCAGTGCTAGCTACATTGCGATACGATCTGAGCAGTTCTTC. This gives the protein CSASYIAIRSEQFF. The chain uses TRBV20-1 and TRBJ2-1; no clear D. This CDR3 region has 14 residues. V lost 3 bases to trimming and J lost 9 bases, with 18 bases between them. Looked up from germline, CDR1 is DFQATT and CDR2 is SNEGSKA (reference sequence).

This clonotype was seen many times. The CDR3 spells CASSPEPSNQPQHF. The CDR3 bases are TGTGCCAGCAGCCCGGAGCCTAGCAATCAGCCCCAGCATTTT. The J gene is TRBJ1-5, the V gene TRBV7-6; D gene unclear. The CDR3 loop spans 14 amino acids. CDR1 and CDR2 (germline): SGHVS, FNYEAQ. Trimming stripped 5 bases from V and 0 bases from J, with 8 bases between.

This clonotype was seen a handful of times. The V gene is TRBV6-5, the J gene TRBJ1-2; D may be TRBD1 (5 bases). In germline, CDR1 is MNHEY, CDR2 SVGAGI. The V end lost 0 bases, the J end lost 6 bases, and 5 bases lay between the germline ends. The CDR3 totals 12 residues. The CDR3 DNA reads as TGTGCCAGCAGTTACTCGGGGGATGGCTACACCTTC. Translated, it gives CASSYSGDGYTF.

The chain combines TRBV11-2 with TRBJ2-3; D ambiguous. The CDR3 has 15 amino acids. V was clipped by 3 bases and J by 1 base, with 11 bases between them. The V gene's germline CDR1 is SGHAT and CDR2 FQNNGV. The CDR3 DNA reads as TGTGCCAGCAGCTTCGGTCCGGATCGCACAGATACGCAGTATTTT. Its protein product is CASSFGPDRTDTQYF.

J is TRBJ1-2 and V is TRBV29-1; D is unclear. Per the germline V gene, CDR1 is SQVTM and CDR2 is ANQGSEA. Trimming removed 4 bases at V and 6 bases at J, with 6 bases between. The CDR3 covers 10 residues. CDR3 in amino acids: CSVVRDGYTF. CDR3 nucleotides: TGCAGCGTTGTCAGAGATGGCTACACCTTC.

The V and J genes are TRBV5-1 and TRBJ2-7, with 9 bases fitting TRBD2. This CDR3 spans 15 amino acids. J gave up 5 bases and V 7 bases, and 13 bases lay outside the gene matches. Germline V gene sequence: CDR1 SGHRS, CDR2 YFSETQ. This chain's CDR3 is CASQIAGVGPDEQYF. DNA of the CDR3: TGCGCCAGCCAAATAGCGGGAGTGGGCCCGGACGAGCAGTACTTC.

This clonotype was seen many times. The chain links TRBV2 to TRBJ2-2, with D possibly matching TRBD1 (6 bases). Trimming stripped 6 bases from V and 4 bases from J, with 12 bases between. Germline V gene data show CDR1 as SNHLY and CDR2 as FYNNEI. This CDR3 has 14 amino acids. The CDR3 is CASRGDRITGELFF. The DNA of the CDR3 is TGTGCCAGCAGAGGTGACAGGATCACCGGGGAGCTGTTTTTT.